This T cell receptor (beta chain) was sequenced in a study of cytotoxic CD8 clonotypes in ibrutinib-treated CLL. The study's findings and limits: On treatment, the uncommon public clonotypes contracted or remained stable.

The data were produced by immunoSEQ multiplex PCR, yet TCRdb's version contains in-frame clones alone and is incomplete. This sample has almost 250,000 clones, with roughly 70% found just once. CDR3 size: 11 residues. Germline values: CDR1 DFQATT, CDR2 SNEGSKA (reference sequence). This clone was detected a few times. Antigen specificity is unknown. Germline and junction disagree at one end, which may indicate a read error. The source material was PBMCs, sampled after 24 months of ibrutinib treatment. This receptor was identified in a human donor with chronic lymphocytic leukemia. The chain is built from TRBV20-1 and TRBJ2-4; D call uncertain. The CDR3 DNA reads as TGCAGTGCCCGCTCCAAGAACATTCAGTACTTC. It yields the protein CSARSKNIQYF.